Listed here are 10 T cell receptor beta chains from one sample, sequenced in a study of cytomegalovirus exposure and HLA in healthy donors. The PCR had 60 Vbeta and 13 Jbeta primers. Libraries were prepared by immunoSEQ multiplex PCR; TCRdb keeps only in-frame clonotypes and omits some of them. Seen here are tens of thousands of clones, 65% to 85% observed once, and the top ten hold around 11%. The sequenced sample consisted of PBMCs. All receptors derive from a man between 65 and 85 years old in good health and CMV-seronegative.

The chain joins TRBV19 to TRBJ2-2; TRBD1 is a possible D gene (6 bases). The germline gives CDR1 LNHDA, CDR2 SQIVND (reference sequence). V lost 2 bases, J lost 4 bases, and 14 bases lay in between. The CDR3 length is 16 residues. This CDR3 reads CASSIFQGSGTGELFF. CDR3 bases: TGTGCCAGTAGTATATTCCAGGGGAGCGGCACCGGGGAGCTGTTTTTT.

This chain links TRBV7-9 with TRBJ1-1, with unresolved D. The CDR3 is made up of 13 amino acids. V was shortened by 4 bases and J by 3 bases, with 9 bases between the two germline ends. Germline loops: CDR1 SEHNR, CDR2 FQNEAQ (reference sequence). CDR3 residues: CASSSLTYTEAFF. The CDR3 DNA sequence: TGTGCCAGCAGCTCATTGACATACACTGAAGCTTTCTTT.

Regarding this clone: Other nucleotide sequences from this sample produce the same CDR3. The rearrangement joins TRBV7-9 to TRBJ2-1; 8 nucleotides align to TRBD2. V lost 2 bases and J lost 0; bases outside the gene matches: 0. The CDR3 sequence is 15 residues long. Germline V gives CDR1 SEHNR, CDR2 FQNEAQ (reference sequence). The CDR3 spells CASSLSGSSYNEQFF. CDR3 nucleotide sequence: TGTGCCAGCAGCTTAAGCGGGAGCTCCTACAATGAGCAGTTCTTC. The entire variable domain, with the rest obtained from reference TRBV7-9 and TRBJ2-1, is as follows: DTGVSQNPRHKITKRGQNVTFRCDPISEHNRLYWYRQTLGQGPEFLTYFQNEAQLEKSRLLSDRFSAERPKGSFSTLEIQRTEQGDSAMYLCASSLSGSSYNEQFFGPGTRLTVL.

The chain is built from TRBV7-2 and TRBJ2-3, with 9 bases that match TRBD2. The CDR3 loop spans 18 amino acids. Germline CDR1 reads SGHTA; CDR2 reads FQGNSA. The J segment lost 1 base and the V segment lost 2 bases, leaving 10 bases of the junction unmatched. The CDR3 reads CASSLMRGGGRGTDTQYF. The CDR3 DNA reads TGTGCCAGCAGCTTAATGCGCGGGGGGGGAAGGGGCACAGATACGCAGTATTTT.

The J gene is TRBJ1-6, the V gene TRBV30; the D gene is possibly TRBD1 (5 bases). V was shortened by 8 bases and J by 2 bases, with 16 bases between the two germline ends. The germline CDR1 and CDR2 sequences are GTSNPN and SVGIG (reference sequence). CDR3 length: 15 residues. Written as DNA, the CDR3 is TGTGCCGGGGGGAGTGCAGGGACCTATAATTCACCCCTCCACTTT. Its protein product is CAGGSAGTYNSPLHF.

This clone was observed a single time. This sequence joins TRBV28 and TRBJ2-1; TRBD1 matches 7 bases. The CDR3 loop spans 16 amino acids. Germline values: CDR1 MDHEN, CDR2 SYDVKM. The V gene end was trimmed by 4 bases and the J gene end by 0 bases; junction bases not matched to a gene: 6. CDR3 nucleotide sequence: TGTGCCAGCAGTTCAGGGGGACCGAGCTCCTACAATGAGCAGTTCTTC. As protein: CASSSGGPSSYNEQFF.

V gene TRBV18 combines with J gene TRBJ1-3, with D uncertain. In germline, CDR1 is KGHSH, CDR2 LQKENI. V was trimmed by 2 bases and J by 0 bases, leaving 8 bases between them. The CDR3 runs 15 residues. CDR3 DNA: TGTGCCAGCTCACCAGAGCCAAACTCTGGAAACACCATATATTTT. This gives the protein CASSPEPNSGNTIYF.

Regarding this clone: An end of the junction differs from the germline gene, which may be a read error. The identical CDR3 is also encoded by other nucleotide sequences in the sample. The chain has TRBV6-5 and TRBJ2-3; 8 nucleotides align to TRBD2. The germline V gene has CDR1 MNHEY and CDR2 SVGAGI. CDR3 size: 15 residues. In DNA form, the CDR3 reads TGCGCCAGCCGAATCACTAGCGGACTTGGGGATACGCAGTATTTT. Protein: CASRITSGLGDTQYF.

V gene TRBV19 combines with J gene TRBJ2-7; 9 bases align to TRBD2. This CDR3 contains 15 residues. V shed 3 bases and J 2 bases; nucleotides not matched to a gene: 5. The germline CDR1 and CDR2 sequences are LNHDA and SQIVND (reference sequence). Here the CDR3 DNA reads TGTGCCAGTAGTATCAGCGGGAGGACCACCTACGAGCAGTACTTC. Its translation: CASSISGRTTYEQYF.

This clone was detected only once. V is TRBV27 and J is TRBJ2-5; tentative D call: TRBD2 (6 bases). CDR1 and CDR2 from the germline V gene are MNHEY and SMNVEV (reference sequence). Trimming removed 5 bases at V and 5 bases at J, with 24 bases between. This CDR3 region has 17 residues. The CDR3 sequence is CASSDPLLGRETETQYF. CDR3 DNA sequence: TGTGCCAGCAGTGACCCGTTACTAGGCCGGGAGACGGAGACCCAGTACTTC.